The 6 T cell receptor beta chains presented below share a single source sample, sequenced in a study of shared clonotypes between healthy human individuals. Some clones are missing from TCRdb's copy, which holds only in-frame ones; the method was immunoSEQ multiplex PCR. This table has some 2,400,000 clones, approximately 95% appearing once. Sequencing was carried out using naive CD4+ T cells sorted from blood. Sample subset: CD45RA+ positively selected. These receptors originate from a man younger than 35 in good health.

This clone has just one count. V and J are TRBV10-3 and TRBJ2-2; 9 bases are shared with TRBD1. V lost 7 bases and J lost 3; bases outside the gene matches: 3. CDR3 length: 14 residues. In germline, CDR1 is ENHRY, CDR2 SYGVKD. For the CDR3, the DNA is TGTGCCATCACCCGGGACAGGGACACCGGGGAGCTGTTTTTT. It codes for CAITRDRDTGELFF.

The V call is TRBV6-5, the J call TRBJ2-1; no clear D gene. CDR3 length equals 15 residues. Germline lookup yields CDR1 MNHEY and CDR2 SVGAGI. V shed 0 bases and J shed 7 bases, with 13 bases lying between them. The CDR3 region is CASSYSIGVPNEQFF. The DNA of the CDR3 is TGTGCCAGCAGTTACTCGATTGGGGTCCCTAATGAGCAGTTCTTC.

A remark on this clone: This sample also contains other DNA sequences that code for the same CDR3. The rearrangement uses TRBV5-1 and TRBJ2-1; 12 nucleotides align to TRBD2. CDR1 and CDR2 from the germline V gene are SGHRS and YFSETQ. The J segment lost 7 bases and the V segment lost 3 bases, leaving 5 bases of the junction unmatched. This CDR3 is 15 amino acids long. The CDR3 here is CASSSLAGGRNEQFF. The CDR3, as DNA: TGCGCCAGCAGCTCCCTAGCGGGAGGGCGTAATGAGCAGTTCTTC.

V is TRBV6-5 and J is TRBJ1-2; 7 nucleotides match TRBD1. The CDR3 contains 13 residues. Unmatched junction bases numbered 5, after V lost 2 bases and J lost 8 bases. Germline CDR1 is MNHEY and CDR2 is SVGAGI. The CDR3 reads CASSYETGNGYTF. The CDR3 bases are TGTGCCAGCAGTTACGAGACAGGGAACGGCTACACCTTC.

This sequence joins TRBV20-1 and TRBJ2-7; 7 bases are a match to TRBD2. With 5 bases clipped from V and 2 bases from J, the junction kept 0 bases outside the gene matches. Germline V gives CDR1 DFQATT, CDR2 SNEGSKA (reference sequence). The CDR3 runs 11 residues. The CDR3 DNA is TGCAGTGCTGGGACTACCTACGAGCAGTACTTC. It is translated as CSAGTTYEQYF.

The CDR3 DNA sequence: TGTGCCAGCAGCTTAGAAGGGGTCCGTTTTAGGGAGACCCAGTACTTC. Encoded protein: CASSLEGVRFRETQYF. The V call is TRBV7-8, the J call TRBJ2-5; tentatively, D is TRBD1 (5 bases). This CDR3 is 16 amino acids long. Germline V CDR1 and CDR2: SGHVS, FQNEAQ. Trimming cost V 1 base and J 5 bases, with 17 bases left between them.